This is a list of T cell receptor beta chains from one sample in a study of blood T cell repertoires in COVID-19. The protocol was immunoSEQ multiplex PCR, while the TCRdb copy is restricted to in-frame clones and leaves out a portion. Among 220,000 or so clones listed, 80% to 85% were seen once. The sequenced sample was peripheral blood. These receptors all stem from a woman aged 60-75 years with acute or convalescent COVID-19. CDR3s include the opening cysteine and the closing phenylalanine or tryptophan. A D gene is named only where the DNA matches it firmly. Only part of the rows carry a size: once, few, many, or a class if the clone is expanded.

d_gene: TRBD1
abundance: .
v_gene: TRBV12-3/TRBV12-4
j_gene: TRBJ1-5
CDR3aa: CASSPRDRGPQHF
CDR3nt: TGTGCCAGCAGTCCTCGGGACAGGGGGCCCCAGCATTTT

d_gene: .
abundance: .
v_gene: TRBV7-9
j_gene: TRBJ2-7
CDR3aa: CASSLGSGFEQYF
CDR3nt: TGTGCCAGCAGCTTAGGGTCCGGGTTTGAGCAGTACTTC

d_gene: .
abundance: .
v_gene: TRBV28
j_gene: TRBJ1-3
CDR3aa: CASRNRLLSGNTIYF
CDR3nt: TGTGCCAGCAGAAACAGGTTACTCTCTGGAAACACCATATATTTT

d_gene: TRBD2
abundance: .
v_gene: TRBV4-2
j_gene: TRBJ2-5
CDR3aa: CASNTGGQETQYF
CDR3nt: TGTGCCAGCAACACGGGGGGCCAAGAGACCCAGTACTTC

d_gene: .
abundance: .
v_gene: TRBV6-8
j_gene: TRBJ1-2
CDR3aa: CASSYGGSNYGYTF
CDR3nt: TGTGCCAGCAGTTACGGCGGTTCTAACTATGGCTACACCTTC

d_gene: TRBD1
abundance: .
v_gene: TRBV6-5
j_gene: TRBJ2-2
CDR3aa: CASSYFGTGTGGELFF
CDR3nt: TGTGCCAGCAGTTACTTTGGGACAGGGACGGGCGGGGAGCTGTTTTTT

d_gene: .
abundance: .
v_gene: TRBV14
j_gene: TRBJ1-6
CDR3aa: CASSQSAAPLHF
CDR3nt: TGTGCCAGCAGCCAATCAGCGGCACCCCTCCACTTT

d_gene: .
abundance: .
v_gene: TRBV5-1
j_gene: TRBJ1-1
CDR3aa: CASSFLARGDGTEAFF
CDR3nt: TGCGCCAGCAGCTTCCTCGCCCGGGGGGACGGCACTGAAGCTTTCTTT

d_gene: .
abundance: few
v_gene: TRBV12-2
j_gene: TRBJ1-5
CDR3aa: CASQIDRFSQPQHF
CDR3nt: TGTGCAAGTCAGATCGACAGGTTCAGTCAGCCCCAGCATTTT

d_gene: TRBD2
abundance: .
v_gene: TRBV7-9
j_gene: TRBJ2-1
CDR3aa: CASSARLAGSNEQFF
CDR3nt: TGTGCCAGCAGCGCGAGACTAGCGGGGAGCAATGAGCAGTTCTTC

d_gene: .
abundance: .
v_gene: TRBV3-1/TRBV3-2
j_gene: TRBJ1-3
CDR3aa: CASKAPGNTIYF
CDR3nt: TGTGCCAGTAAAGCTCCTGGAAACACCATATATTTT

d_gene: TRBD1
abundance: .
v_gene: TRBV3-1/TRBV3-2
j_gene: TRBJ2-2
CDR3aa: CASSQGRWTGDGELFF
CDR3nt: TGTGCCAGCAGCCAGGGCCGATGGACAGGGGACGGGGAGCTGTTTTTT

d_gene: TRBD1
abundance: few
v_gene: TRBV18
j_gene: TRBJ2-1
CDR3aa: CASSPRTGMGNEQFF
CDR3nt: TGTGCCAGCTCACCTCGGACAGGGATGGGCAATGAGCAGTTCTTC

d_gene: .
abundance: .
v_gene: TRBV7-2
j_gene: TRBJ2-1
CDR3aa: CASSFKTGPYNEQFF
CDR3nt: TGTGCCAGCAGCTTCAAGACAGGACCCTACAATGAGCAGTTCTTC

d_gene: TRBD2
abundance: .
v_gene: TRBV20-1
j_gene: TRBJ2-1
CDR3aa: CSASSGLLAGGYGEQFF
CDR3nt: TGCAGTGCTAGTTCAGGACTGCTAGCGGGGGGTTATGGTGAGCAGTTCTTC

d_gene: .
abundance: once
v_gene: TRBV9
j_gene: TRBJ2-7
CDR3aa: CASSVGGTDVDEQYF
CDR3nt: TGTGCCAGCAGCGTAGGCGGGACGGATGTCGACGAGCAGTACTTC

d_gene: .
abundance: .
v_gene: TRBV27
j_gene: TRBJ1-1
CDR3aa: CASSRQLNTEAFF
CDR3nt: TGTGCCAGCAGTAGACAGTTAAACACTGAAGCTTTCTTT

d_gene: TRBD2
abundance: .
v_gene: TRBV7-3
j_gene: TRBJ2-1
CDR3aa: CASSLSSGGAYEQFF
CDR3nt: TGTGCCAGCAGCTTAAGTAGCGGGGGGGCCTATGAGCAGTTCTTC

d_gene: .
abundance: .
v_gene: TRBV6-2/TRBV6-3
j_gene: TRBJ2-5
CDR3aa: CASSYTRGQETQYF
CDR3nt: TGTGCCAGCAGTTACACCAGGGGTCAAGAGACCCAGTACTTC

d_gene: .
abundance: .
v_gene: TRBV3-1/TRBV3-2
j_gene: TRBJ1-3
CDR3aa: CASSLTSGGATGNTIYF
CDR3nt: TGTGCCAGCAGCCTGACTTCTGGGGGGGCTACTGGAAACACCATATATTTT

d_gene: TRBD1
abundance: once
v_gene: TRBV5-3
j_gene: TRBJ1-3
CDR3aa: CARSPDRGSGNTIYF
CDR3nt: TGTGCCAGAAGCCCAGACAGGGGAAGTGGAAACACCATATATTTT

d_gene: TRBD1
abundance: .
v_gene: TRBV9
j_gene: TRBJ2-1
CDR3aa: CASSPGGRASNEQFF
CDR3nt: TGTGCCAGCAGCCCAGGGGGCCGAGCCAGCAATGAGCAGTTCTTC

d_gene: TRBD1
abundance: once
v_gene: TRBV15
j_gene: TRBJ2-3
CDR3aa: CATSRNPQGAGTDTQYF
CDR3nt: TGTGCCACCAGCAGAAACCCCCAGGGGGCAGGTACAGATACGCAGTATTTT

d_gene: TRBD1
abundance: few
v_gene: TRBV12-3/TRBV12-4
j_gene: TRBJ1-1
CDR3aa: CASWDRQNTEAFF
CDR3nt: TGTGCCAGCTGGGACAGGCAGAACACTGAAGCTTTCTTT

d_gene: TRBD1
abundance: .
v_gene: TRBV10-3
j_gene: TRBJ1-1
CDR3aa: CAITGQGGTEAFF
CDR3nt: TGTGCCATCACCGGACAGGGAGGAACTGAAGCTTTCTTT

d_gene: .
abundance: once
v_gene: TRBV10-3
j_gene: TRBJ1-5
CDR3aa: CAISDPEAHANQPQHF
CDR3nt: TGTGCCATCAGTGACCCGGAGGCACACGCCAATCAGCCCCAGCATTTT

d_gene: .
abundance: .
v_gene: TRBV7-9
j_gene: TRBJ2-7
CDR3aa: CASSLPGLQEVEQYF
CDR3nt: TGTGCCAGCAGCTTACCGGGACTTCAAGAGGTCGAGCAGTACTTC

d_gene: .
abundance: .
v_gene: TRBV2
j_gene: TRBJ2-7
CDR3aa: CASMDRAYEQYF
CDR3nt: TGTGCCAGCATGGACAGAGCCTACGAGCAGTACTTC

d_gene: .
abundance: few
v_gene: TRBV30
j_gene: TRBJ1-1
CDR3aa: CAWGEGEAFF
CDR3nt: TGTGCCTGGGGAGAGGGGGAAGCTTTCTTT

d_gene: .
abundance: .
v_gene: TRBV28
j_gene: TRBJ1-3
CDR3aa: CASSLMTLSGNTIYF
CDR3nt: TGTGCCAGCAGTTTAATGACACTCTCTGGAAACACCATATATTTT

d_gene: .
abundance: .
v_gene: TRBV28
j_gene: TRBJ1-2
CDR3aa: CASQTGSTAGYTF
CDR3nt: TGTGCCAGCCAAACCGGGTCCACGGCGGGCTACACCTTC

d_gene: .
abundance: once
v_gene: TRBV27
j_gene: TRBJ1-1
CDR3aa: CASSLFGGTEAFF
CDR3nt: TGTGCCAGCAGTTTGTTTGGGGGGACTGAAGCTTTCTTT

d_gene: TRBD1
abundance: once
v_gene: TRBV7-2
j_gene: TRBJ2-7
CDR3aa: CASSLEPGGVYEQYF
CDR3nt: TGTGCCAGCAGCTTAGAGCCAGGGGGCGTTTACGAGCAGTACTTC

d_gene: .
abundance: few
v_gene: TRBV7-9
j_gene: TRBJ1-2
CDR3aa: CASSRTGLDGYGYTF
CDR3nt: TGTGCCAGCAGCCGCACAGGGCTGGATGGCTATGGCTACACCTTC

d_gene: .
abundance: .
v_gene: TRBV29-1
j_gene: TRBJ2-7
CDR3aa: CSVLQGPYEQYF
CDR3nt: TGCAGCGTGCTACAGGGTCCCTACGAGCAGTACTTC

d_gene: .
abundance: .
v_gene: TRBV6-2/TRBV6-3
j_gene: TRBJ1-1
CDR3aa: CASSLGVNTEAFF
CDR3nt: TGTGCCAGCAGCTTAGGGGTGAACACTGAAGCTTTCTTT

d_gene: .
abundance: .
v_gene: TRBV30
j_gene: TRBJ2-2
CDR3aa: CAWSALDRRPILSGELFF
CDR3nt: TGTGCCTGGAGTGCTTTGGACAGAAGACCTATTTTGTCGGGGGAGCTGTTTTTT

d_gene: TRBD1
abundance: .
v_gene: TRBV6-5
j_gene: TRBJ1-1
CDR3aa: CASSYLDRVGTEAFF
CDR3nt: TGTGCCAGCAGTTACCTTGACAGGGTTGGCACTGAAGCTTTCTTT

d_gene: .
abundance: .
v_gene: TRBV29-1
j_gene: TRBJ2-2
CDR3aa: CTFSRGSTGELFF
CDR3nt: TGCACGTTCTCCCGGGGGAGCACCGGGGAGCTGTTTTTT

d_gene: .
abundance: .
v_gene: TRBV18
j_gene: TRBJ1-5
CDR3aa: CASSPWTQLSNQPQHF
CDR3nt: TGTGCCAGCTCACCCTGGACTCAGTTGAGCAATCAGCCCCAGCATTTT

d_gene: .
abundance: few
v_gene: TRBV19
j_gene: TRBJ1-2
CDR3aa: CASRDAGYGIGYTF
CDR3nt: TGTGCCAGTAGGGATGCAGGGTATGGGATTGGCTACACCTTC

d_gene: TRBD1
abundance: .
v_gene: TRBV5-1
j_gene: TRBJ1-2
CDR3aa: CASSPTGVSNYGYTF
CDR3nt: TGCGCCAGCAGCCCGACAGGGGTTAGTAACTATGGCTACACCTTC

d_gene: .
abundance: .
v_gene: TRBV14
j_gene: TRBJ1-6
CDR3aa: CASSQDPAGMAPLHF
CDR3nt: TGTGCCAGCAGCCAAGACCCGGCAGGGATGGCACCCCTCCACTTT

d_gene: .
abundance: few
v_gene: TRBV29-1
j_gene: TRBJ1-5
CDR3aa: CSVAGSNQPQHF
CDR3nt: TGCAGCGTTGCGGGGAGCAATCAGCCCCAGCATTTT

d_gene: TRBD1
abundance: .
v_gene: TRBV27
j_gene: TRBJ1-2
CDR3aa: CASSGSGTGEIYGYTF
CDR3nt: TGTGCCAGCAGTGGGTCCGGGACAGGGGAAATCTATGGCTACACCTTC

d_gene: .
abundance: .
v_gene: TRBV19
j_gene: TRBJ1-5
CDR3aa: CASSIAGIFNQPQHF
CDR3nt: TGTGCCAGTAGTATTGCAGGGATATTCAATCAGCCCCAGCATTTT

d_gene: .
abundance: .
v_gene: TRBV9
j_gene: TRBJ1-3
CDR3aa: CASSVAGETLSGNTIYF
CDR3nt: TGTGCCAGCAGCGTAGCTGGCGAGACTCTCTCTGGAAACACCATATATTTT

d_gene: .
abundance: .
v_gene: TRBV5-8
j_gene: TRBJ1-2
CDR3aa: CASSLRDTVAGYTF
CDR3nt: TGTGCCAGCAGCTTGAGGGACACAGTGGCTGGCTACACCTTC

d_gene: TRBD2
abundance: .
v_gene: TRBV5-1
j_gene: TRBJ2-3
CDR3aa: CASSAGGSSTDTQYF
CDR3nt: TGCGCCAGCAGCGCGGGGGGTTCTAGCACAGATACGCAGTATTTT

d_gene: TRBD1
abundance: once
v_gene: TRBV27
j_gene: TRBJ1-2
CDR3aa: CASSPQTGNYGYTF
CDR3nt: TGTGCCAGCAGTCCCCAGACAGGGAACTATGGCTACACCTTC

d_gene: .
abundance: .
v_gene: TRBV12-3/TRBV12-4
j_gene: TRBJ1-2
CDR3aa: CASSSSPLYGYTF
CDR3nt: TGTGCCAGCAGTTCTAGCCCCCTTTATGGCTACACCTTC

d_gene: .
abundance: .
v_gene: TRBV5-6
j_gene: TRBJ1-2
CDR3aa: CASSPPGFNYGYTF
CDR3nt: TGTGCCAGCAGCCCGCCAGGGTTTAACTATGGCTACACCTTC